The next 22 T cell receptor beta chains were all read from a single sample in a study of identifying expanded T cells in peripheral blood. Method: immunoSEQ multiplex PCR; TCRdb's copy keeps in-frame clones and lacks some. The sample carries tens of thousands of clones, around nine tenths recorded once. The sequenced material came from blood. The receptors derive from a person aged 18-70 years in good health.

The CDR3 here is CASSQISGGSGNEQFF. CDR3 DNA: TGTGCCAGCAGCCAAATTAGCGGGGGATCTGGGAATGAGCAGTTCTTC. The V call is TRBV4-2, the J call TRBJ2-1; 9 positions agree with TRBD2. There are 16 residues in the CDR3. Per the germline V gene, CDR1 is LGHNA and CDR2 is YNFKEQ. With 2 bases clipped from V and 7 bases from J, the junction kept 9 bases outside the gene matches.

This CDR3 is CASSGRRNGYTF. The CDR3 DNA reads as TGTGCCAGCTCCGGCCGACGGAATGGCTACACCTTC. J is TRBJ1-2 and V is TRBV25-1; D is undetermined. Between the trimmed V and J ends, which lost 8 bases and 6 bases, there was a span of 13 bases. Germline values: CDR1 MGHDK, CDR2 SYGVNS. The CDR3 runs 12 residues.

V usage is TRBV4-3 and J usage is TRBJ2-7, with 9 bases that match TRBD2. Germline V CDR1 and CDR2: LGHNA, YSLEER. The CDR3 consists of 16 residues. Trimming took 5 bases from V and 0 from J; bases not matched to a gene: 8. CDR3 loop: CASSVIAGESSYEQYF. The CDR3 DNA reads TGCGCCAGCAGCGTGATAGCGGGGGAGAGCTCCTACGAGCAGTACTTC.

The gene calls are TRBV11-1 and TRBJ2-5; 10 positions agree with TRBD2. The J call may be incorrect, as the DNA end agrees better with TRBJ2-7. Per the germline V gene, CDR1 is SGHAT and CDR2 is FQDESV (reference sequence). This CDR3 spans 15 amino acids. The CDR3 nucleotides read TGTGCCAGCAGCGCAGGACTAGCGGCGTCCTACGAGCAGTACTTC. Encoded protein: CASSAGLAASYEQYF.

This clone was recorded only once. The chain combines TRBV6-6 with TRBJ1-1, with D hard to call. Germline V gene sequence: CDR1 MNHNY, CDR2 SVGAGI (reference sequence). Between the trimmed V and J ends, which lost 2 bases and 0 bases, there was a span of 10 bases. The CDR3 has 15 amino acids. The CDR3 DNA is TGTGCCAGCAGTTACCAGCTAAGAATGAACACTGAAGCTTTCTTT. Protein: CASSYQLRMNTEAFF.

This clone was recorded once. The CDR3 is CASLNSPEAFF. The CDR3 region has the DNA TGTGCCAGCCTTAACAGTCCTGAAGCTTTCTTT. This chain connects TRBV2 to TRBJ1-1; D ambiguous. V was shortened by 8 bases and J by 6 bases, with 10 bases between the two germline ends. The CDR3 has 11 amino acids. Germline-derived CDR1 and CDR2 are SNHLY and FYNNEI.

This rearrangement joins TRBV5-6 to TRBJ2-5, with 9 bases that match TRBD1. CDR1 SGHDT and CDR2 YYEEEE come from the germline V gene. Trimming at V came to 3 bases and at J to 5 bases, leaving 8 bases not matched to a gene. The CDR3 is made up of 15 amino acids. CDR3: CASSSRTGVWETQYF. The DNA for the CDR3 is TGTGCCAGCAGCTCTAGGACAGGGGTATGGGAGACCCAGTACTTC.

This sequence joins TRBV5-1 and TRBJ1-2; D is uncertain. The CDR3 has 13 residues. The germline V and J ends were trimmed by 1 base and 4 bases, with 8 bases remaining between them. Germline CDR1 SGHRS, CDR2 YFSETQ. CDR3 loop: CASSLRGFYGYTF. The CDR3, as DNA: TGCGCCAGCAGCTTGCGAGGGTTCTATGGCTACACCTTC.

The V call is TRBV28, the J call TRBJ2-5, with TRBD2 matching over 13 bases. This CDR3 comprises 16 residues. The trim removed 5 bases at V and 6 bases at J, leaving 9 bases unmatched. Germline CDR1 and CDR2: MDHEN and SYDVKM. The CDR3 DNA follows: TGTGCCAGCAGTGGACTAGCGGGAGACGAGTGGCAGACCCAGTACTTC. Its protein product is CASSGLAGDEWQTQYF.

CDR3 sequence reads: CASSFTAGGEQYF. CDR3 DNA: TGTGCCAGCAGCTTCACAGCGGGAGGCGAGCAGTACTTC. V gene TRBV7-3 combines with J gene TRBJ2-7; 9 bases align to TRBD2. Germline V CDR1 and CDR2: SGHTA, FQGTGA. The V and J ends lost 3 bases and 6 bases, in that order; junction bases with no gene match: 3. The CDR3 covers 13 residues.

The rearrangement uses TRBV28 and TRBJ2-2; D ambiguous. The V and J ends lost 3 bases and 3 bases respectively, with 11 bases between them. This CDR3 is built from 15 residues. Germline values: CDR1 MDHEN, CDR2 SYDVKM. The DNA of the CDR3 is TGTGCCAGCAGTTTGCCTGGCCGGGACACCGGGGAGCTGTTTTTT. This translates into CASSLPGRDTGELFF.

The chain links TRBV6-4 to TRBJ2-6; no firm D call. The germline CDR1 and CDR2 sequences are MRHNA and SNTAGT. The CDR3 sequence is 14 residues long. The ends were cut back, 4 bases at V and 2 bases at J, with 6 bases in the middle. The CDR3 DNA reads as TGTGCCAGCAGTGGATCCCCTGGGGCCAACGTCCTGACTTTC. Its translation is CASSGSPGANVLTF.

The chain is built from TRBV5-6 and TRBJ2-5; 7 nucleotides agree with TRBD2. Germline assignment: CDR1 SGHDT and CDR2 YYEEEE. After removal of 0 bases from V and 3 bases from J, the junction contained 8 bases not matched to a gene. This CDR3 is 16 amino acids long. In DNA form, the CDR3 reads TGTGCCAGCAGCTTGGCCACGGGGAGCGGGGAAGAGACCCAGTACTTC. Translating gives CASSLATGSGEETQYF.

The chain employs TRBV2 and TRBJ2-2, with 8 bases aligning to TRBD1. The germline gives CDR1 SNHLY, CDR2 FYNNEI. With 3 bases clipped from V and 6 bases from J, the junction kept 3 bases outside the gene matches. The CDR3 extends over 14 amino acids. This CDR3 reads CASSDRGQPGELFF. CDR3 coding DNA: TGTGCCAGCAGTGACAGGGGGCAACCCGGGGAGCTGTTTTTT.

This clone has a handful of counts. Other DNA sequences of this sample code for an identical CDR3. The rearrangement links TRBV6-5 to TRBJ2-2; D gene unclear. Trimming took off 0 bases at V and 4 bases at J, with 3 bases between the two ends. Germline assignment: CDR1 MNHEY and CDR2 SVGAGI. The CDR3 extends over 13 amino acids. The CDR3 DNA sequence: TGTGCCAGCAGTTACTCGGGCACCGGGGAGCTGTTTTTT. Translation: CASSYSGTGELFF.

The chain couples TRBV4-2 to TRBJ2-1, with D tentatively TRBD1 or TRBD2 (6 bases each). CDR3 length: 16 amino acids. V shed 4 bases and J shed 4 bases, with 17 bases lying between them. Looked up from germline, CDR1 is LGHNA and CDR2 is YNFKEQ. Here the CDR3 reads CASSLLDGGIYNEQFF. In DNA, the CDR3 is TGTGCCAGCAGCCTCCTGGACGGGGGCATATACAATGAGCAGTTCTTC.

The CDR3 reads CASSDQGLSSYEQYF. Written as DNA, the CDR3 is TGTGCCAGCAGTGATCAGGGGCTCAGCTCCTACGAGCAGTACTTC. The chain carries TRBV6-1 and TRBJ2-7, with D maybe TRBD1 (6 bases). This CDR3 comprises 15 residues. Trimming pared 3 bases from V and 0 bases from J, leaving 12 bases between. Germline V CDR1 and CDR2: MNHNS, SASEGT.

The rearrangement uses TRBV7-9 and TRBJ2-1, with TRBD1 matching over 7 bases. V shed 2 bases and J 8 bases; nucleotides not matched to a gene: 9. CDR3 size: 15 residues. Germline CDR1 reads SEHNR; CDR2 reads FQNEAQ (reference sequence). The CDR3 nucleotides are TGTGCCAGCAGCTTAAGACAGGGCCCATCTGATGAGCAGTTCTTC. This encodes CASSLRQGPSDEQFF.

V usage is TRBV10-3 and J usage is TRBJ1-5; D not certain. Germline CDR1 is ENHRY and CDR2 is SYGVKD. Deletions cut 0 bases from V and 2 bases from J, with 11 bases between. This CDR3 comprises 16 residues. CDR3 sequence: CAISESGFEGNQPQHF. The DNA of the CDR3 is TGTGCCATCAGTGAGTCGGGCTTTGAGGGCAATCAGCCCCAGCATTTT.

V and J are TRBV4-3 and TRBJ2-2, with D unresolved. The germline CDR1 and CDR2 sequences are LGHNA and YSLEER. This CDR3 comprises 12 residues. Trimming shortened V by 3 bases and J by 10 bases, and 9 bases separated the two germline ends. The CDR3 loop is CASSQPGPELFF. CDR3 in DNA: TGCGCCAGCAGCCAGCCGGGTCCGGAGCTGTTTTTT.

V usage is TRBV7-2 and J usage is TRBJ1-6; no definite D call. V lost 1 base, J lost 5 bases, and 6 bases lay in between. The length of the CDR3 is 14 residues. CDR1 and CDR2 (germline): SGHTA, FQGNSA. The CDR3 protein is CASSLVTNNSPLHF. The CDR3 nucleotides are TGTGCCAGCAGCTTAGTGACCAATAATTCACCCCTCCACTTT.

This chain joins TRBV6-1 and TRBJ1-4; D gene ambiguous. The V and J ends lost 7 bases and 5 bases respectively, with 11 bases between them. The CDR3 is 13 residues long. Germline CDR1 and CDR2: MNHNS and SASEGT. In nucleotides, the CDR3 is TGTGCCAGCATGAGGCTGATGAATGAAAAACTGTTTTTT. Residues: CASMRLMNEKLFF.